Listed here are 7 T cell receptor beta chains from one sample, sequenced in a study of T cells in Graves' hyperthyroidism and ophthalmopathy. Amplified regions were TCR beta CDR3 sequences from RNA transcripts. Primed by the HTBI set, a first-round RT-PCR was run on the TCR CDR3. Each CDR3 protein gets one entry after TCRdb re-called the multiplex PCR reads with MiXCR. The data show over 350,000 distinct CDR3 sequences, with roughly 14% seen just once and 13% held by the top ten. Sequenced: blood. These receptor sequences come from a man younger than 35 with Graves' ophthalmopathy.

The V gene is TRBV10-3, the J gene TRBJ1-2, with 8 bases that match TRBD1. The germline gives CDR1 ENHRY, CDR2 SYGVKD. The CDR3 extends over 12 amino acids. V gave up 6 bases and J gave up 3 bases; unmatched junction bases: 0. This chain's CDR3 is CAIRTGDYGYTF. In DNA, the CDR3 is TGTGCCATCAGGACAGGGGACTATGGCTACACCTTC.

This clonotype was recorded many times. This chain links TRBV29-1 with TRBJ1-2; no clear D. Trimming stripped 3 bases from V and 6 bases from J, with 8 bases between. The germline gives CDR1 SQVTM, CDR2 ANQGSEA. There are 11 residues in the CDR3. The CDR3: CSVDRGDGYTF. The CDR3 DNA reads as TGCAGCGTTGATCGGGGAGATGGCTACACCTTC.

The CDR3 nucleotides read TGTGCCAGCAGCCCTGGACAGCGCCTCGAAGCTTTCTTT. Amino acids: CASSPGQRLEAFF. V and J are TRBV7-9 and TRBJ1-1; weak D call: TRBD1 (6 bases). CDR3 length equals 13 residues. Germline CDR1 SEHNR, CDR2 FQNEAQ (reference sequence). The germline V and J ends were trimmed by 5 bases and 8 bases, with 15 bases remaining between them.

Many counts were recorded for this clonotype. The J gene is TRBJ2-2, the V gene TRBV13; the match to TRBD2 covers 13 bases. CDR1 is PRHDT, CDR2 FYEKMQ, per germline (reference sequence). V lost 5 bases to trimming and J lost 0 bases; unmatched junction nucleotides: 6. The CDR3 runs to 18 residues. DNA of the CDR3: TGTGCCAGCAGCGCCGGGACTAGCGGGGCAGCGAACACCGGGGAGCTGTTTTTT. It codes for CASSAGTSGAANTGELFF.

The genes are TRBV19 and TRBJ1-6; D might be TRBD1 (6 bases). The V end was cut by 3 bases, the J end by 7 bases, with 10 bases between. The CDR3 contains 14 residues. CDR1 and CDR2 from the germline V gene are LNHDA and SQIVND (reference sequence). This CDR3 reads CASSINRENSPLHF. The DNA for the CDR3 is TGTGCCAGTAGTATCAACAGGGAGAATTCACCCCTCCACTTT.

About this clonotype: This clone may be a read error of a much larger clone one base away. The chain uses TRBV19 and TRBJ2-7, with unresolved D. Looked up from germline, CDR1 is LNHDA and CDR2 is SQIVND (reference sequence). This CDR3 has 14 amino acids. In nucleotides, the CDR3 is TGTACCAGTAGTGACCCCGACACTCTCTACGAGCAGTACTTC. Amino acids: CTSSDPDTLYEQYF.

In its sample, this clonotype was seen many times. V and J are TRBV5-6 and TRBJ2-7, with D maybe TRBD1 (5 bases). The CDR3 has 13 residues. V was clipped by 7 bases and J by 4 bases, with 15 bases between them. The germline gives CDR1 SGHDT, CDR2 YYEEEE. In DNA, the CDR3 is TGTGCCAGCCGCGTGACAGCCGGGTACGAGCAGTACTTC. Encoded protein: CASRVTAGYEQYF. Full variable domain (remainder filled in from reference TRBV5-6 and TRBJ2-7): DAGVTQSPTHLIKTRGQQVTLRCSPKSGHDTVSWYQQALGQGPQFIFQYYEEEERQRGNFPDRFSGHQFPNYSSELNVNALLLGDSALYLCASRVTAGYEQYFGPGTRLTVT.